This record concerns one TCR beta chain sequence. Profiled with immunoSEQ multiplex PCR; TCRdb holds only in-frame clones, not every one. Among some 150,000 clones listed, approximately 94% were seen once. This record belongs to a study of control samples from healthy donors and cancer patients. Germline V gene lookup returns CDR1 SGHRS and CDR2 YFSETQ. The length of the CDR3 is 16 residues. Losses at the gene ends were 4 bases for V and 4 bases for J; bases not matched to a gene: 9. The TCR originated in a man between 35 and 55 years old in good health. The chain has TRBV5-1 and TRBJ1-1; 11 positions match TRBD1. The sequenced sample was blood. In DNA, the CDR3 is TGCGCCAGCAGCCCGGGGACAGGGGGATGGGGCACTGAAGCTTTCTTT. Translated, it gives CASSPGTGGWGTEAFF. The full variable domain, rest sourced from reference TRBV5-1 and TRBJ1-1, is KAGVTQTPRYLIKTRGQQVTLSCSPISGHRSVSWYQQTPGQGLQFLFEYFSETQRNKGNFPGRFSGRQFSNSRSEMNVSTLELGDSALYLCASSPGTGGWGTEAFFGQGTRLTVV.